This TCR beta chain was profiled in a study of control samples from healthy donors and cancer patients. Sequencing was performed with immunoSEQ multiplex PCR; in TCRdb, only in-frame clones are kept and a portion is missing. This table has roughly 120,000 clones, around 89% appearing once. This CDR3 comprises 14 residues. Germline V lookup: CDR1 SEHNR, CDR2 FQNEAQ (reference sequence). Between the trimmed V and J ends, which lost 5 bases and 0 bases, there was a span of 8 bases. This rearrangement joins TRBV7-9 to TRBJ2-1; unclear D gene. Sequenced sample: PBMCs. This receptor was taken from a woman between 55 and 75 years old with lung cancer. The DNA of the CDR3 is TGTGCCAGCAGCATTACCAGCTCCTACAATGAGCAGTTCTTC. This translates into CASSITSSYNEQFF.